This TCR beta chain is from a study of cytomegalovirus exposure and HLA in healthy donors (dated by TCRdb to the late 2010s). As for the study more broadly: An earlier analysis of some 600 of the donors reported 276 Gb of sequence data and 90 million to 120 million unique TCR beta sequences obtained from about 179 million T cells. The later analysis used no new phenotypic data to find candidate immune exposures, relying instead on TCR beta sequences and their occurrence across donors. A later genetic analysis took genome-wide SNP genotypes for about three fifths of the roughly 670 donors and used that subset as a discovery cohort. The study aimed to test whether signatures of past pathogen exposure could be identified by cataloging public T cell receptors. Alongside the repertoire data, information on donor age, sex, ethnicity and CMV serostatus was compiled. Both class I and class II loci were covered by HLA typing, at four-digit resolution. To predict cytomegalovirus infection status, the study brought together high-throughput TCR immunosequencing, statistical association of individual TCRs with disease status, and machine learning. In a later analysis, previously published TCR beta repertoires from 600 to 850 donors were re-analyzed and high-resolution HLA genotyping was added so that TCR occurrence patterns could be studied. The number of donors typed differed by locus, with about 629-630 for A, B, C, DRB1 and DQB1, around 560 for DQA1, approximately 570 for DPA1, and over 400 for DPB1. An earlier analysis of nearly 600 of the donors applied high-throughput TCR beta sequencing to assess whether each TCR beta V gene segment acted as functional or pseudogenic. Among about 410 genotyped donors of the cohort, an average of about 240,000 unique TCR beta nucleotide sequences was sequenced per donor, of which 15% to 20% were non-productive. Besides the first cohort of around 670 subjects, a separate validation cohort made up of 120 different subjects was used. Because of strong linkage in the cohort, roughly five DR-DQ haplotypes were treated as single units for association and clustering. Of the roughly 400 genotyped donors, roughly 85% fell in the genetic ancestry cluster associated with self-reported Caucasian donors. An early release that covered about 600 HLA-typed donors contained approximately 320 gigabases of sequencing data and 80 million or so unique TCR sequences. The study used immunosequencing to profile the T cell repertoires of 666 subjects and linked those repertoires to cytomegalovirus serostatus. Every discovery cohort repertoire had been produced on one sequencing platform.

Including cysteine and phenylalanine, the CDR3 has 15 amino acids. Only the CDR3 DNA is retained, 45 bases long and in frame from the first base. At the junction V is shortened by 2 bases and J by 2 bases, with 13 bases in between. CDR1 and CDR2, looked up from the germline V gene, are KGHSH and LQKENI. Library construction relied on the immunoSEQ multiplex PCR assay. For the multiplex PCR, a mixture combining 60 forward primers for TCR Vbeta segments and 13 reverse primers for TCR Jbeta segments was used. The CDR3 region of rearranged TCR beta genes was amplified from genomic DNA by a multiplex PCR assay. The amplified TCR beta libraries were sequenced on the Illumina HiSeq System as 87-base-pair reads. The published analysis was carried out like this. In a later analysis, tens of millions of unique TCR beta chains were counted across the 500 to 850 repertoires, and some 10 million of these chains were shared by at least two donors. Raw reads were error-corrected and collapsed into unique sequences with a nearest-neighbor algorithm that merged closely related sequences to remove PCR and sequencing errors. To assign V, D and J gene segments, CDR3 sequences were aligned to IMGT reference sequences. For a sequence to be retained, at least a six-nucleotide match to both a V gene segment and a J gene segment was required. A rearrangement counted as productive if the CDR3 had no stop codons and remained in frame with V and J, and every other rearrangement counted as non-productive. CDR3 was defined according to IMGT convention as the region running from the second conserved V-encoded cysteine to the conserved J-encoded phenylalanine. Sequences without an unambiguous match to a single V gene segment were excluded from the earlier analysis of several hundred of the donors. An earlier analysis of approximately 590 of the donors classified V segments as functional when productive rearrangements were above 56.7% and as segregating when the standard deviation between donors was above 5%. A statistical classification framework was built for diagnosing cytomegalovirus status from the catalog of TCR beta chain sequences. In a later analysis, V and J genes were assigned by comparing TCR nucleotide sequences against IMGT/GENE-DB human TR gene sequences. Using the TCRdist pipeline, a later analysis assigned CDR3 sequences along with most-parsimonious VDJ recombination scenarios. A later analysis defined each TCR beta chain by its CDR3 amino acid sequence plus V-gene family, and excluded reads lacking a unique V-gene family. To address suspected cross-contamination and a sequencing artifact, a later analysis removed a few hundred highly shared, low-generation-probability nucleotide sequences. In a later analysis, a clonal expansion index for each public chain was calculated from normalized within-repertoire ranks of inferred template counts. In a later analysis, generation probabilities were computed with a VDJ recombination model fitted to out-of-frame rearrangements, and the resulting probabilities were checked against IGoR. In a later analysis, TCR-TCR, TCR-HLA and TCR-CMV co-occurrence was scored with hypergeometric tests, and a repertoire-size bias correction was applied to TCR pairs. False discovery rates were estimated in a later analysis by permuting HLA or CMV assignments 20 times. A later analysis grouped co-occurring TCRs with DBSCAN, adding TCRdist sequence similarity when clustering within HLA-allele-positive subsets. Co-occurrence clustering excluded repertoires with fewer than 30,000 or more than 120,000 public chains, plus five with anomalous nucleotide sharing. TCRdb limited this immuneACCESS table to in-frame rearrangements with V and J called. A share of clones is missing; checked studies link under half to unresolved V genes, and the rest is unexplained. V and J calls and clone size are those listed in that table; D and trimming were worked out from the DNA. Counted in this sample were 85,000 to 110,000 clones; about 77% of them appeared once. The ten largest make up 10% of the sample.

Broad study findings and their caveats: Three of the identified cytomegalovirus-associated TCR beta chains were confirmed in vitro to be specific for cytomegalovirus antigens. A later analysis found that most CMV-associated TCR beta chains appeared HLA-restricted, with HLA associations seemingly driven largely by CMV exposure. An earlier analysis of around 540 of the donors showed that most TCR beta V segments appeared in productive rearrangements either about 90% or about 30% of the time, which broadly matched IMGT annotations. Because HLA typing was unavailable for some donors at each locus, only the typed subset was used in association tests. According to a later analysis, TCR association rates differed among HLA loci, with DRB1 alleles showing the most associated TCRs and HLA-C alleles showing the fewest. The classifier was reported to diagnose cytomegalovirus status with high specificity and sensitivity in both the original cohort and the validation cohort. Because counts were too low, around 18 rarely observed V segments, including chromosome 9 orphons, were left out of the earlier analysis of about 620 of the donors. Presence/absence analyses assumed roughly uniform sequencing depth across donors, an assumption that may not hold. Strong co-occurrence of HLA alleles, especially DR and DQ, made assigning TCR associations to individual alleles difficult. A cluster of highly shared sequence variants was judged likely to represent a technical artifact of the sequencing pipeline. The cohort was sequenced for TCR beta chains only, and without alpha or paired-chain data the features that could be detected were limited. Correlated functional status among segregating V segments might be attributable to linkage disequilibrium, but an unknown experimental factor could not be ruled out. In a later analysis, HLA-associated TCR beta chains showed more clonal expansion and lower generation probabilities than non-associated chains that were equally common. Specific HLA alleles were associated with about 17,000 TCR beta sequences at a false discovery rate of 0.05 in a later analysis. According to a later genetic analysis, donors in an Asian-associated ancestry cluster had fewer N-insertions in productive TCRs than the roughly 670-donor mean. V-gene and J-gene trimming of TCR beta chains was associated with a missense DCLRE1C variant in a later genetic analysis, and the association was replicated in an independent cohort. CMV serostatus was the only immune exposure information available for the cohort. Most TCR sequences were seen in very few donors, while some public TCRs were found in many individuals. A further reported finding was that TCR beta sequences accurately predicted the HLA-A and HLA-B alleles for most subjects in the first cohort. The authors suggested that the approach could potentially be extended to other disease states and immunological phenotypes. In a later analysis, several top co-occurrence clusters were reported to appear linked to parvovirus B19, influenza, CMV and Epstein-Barr virus. The 87-base-pair reads could not distinguish some IMGT-functional V segments, including TRBV6-2 and TRBV6-3, so those segments were excluded. In the study, 150 to 200 TCR beta chains were listed as associated with cytomegalovirus.

Concerning this clone: The antigen it recognizes is unknown. Per-base quality was not reported, and no clone a single base away is much larger than it.

The cohort consisted of 670 or so healthy bone marrow donors. All cohort members were sampled while nominally healthy, although unrecorded immune exposures were likely present. The donor tested CMV seropositive, placing the donor among the approximately 290 seropositive members of the cohort. A peripheral blood sample was provided by each donor, and peripheral blood mononuclear cells were used for TCR beta sequencing. Genomic DNA extraction from the blood cell samples was performed with the Qiagen DNeasy Blood Extraction Kit. This chain joins TRBV18 to TRBJ2-7; a tentative D match to TRBD2 spans 5 bases. The TCR was taken from a woman in her late teens or twenties in good health and CMV-seropositive. The sequencing sample was made of PBMCs. The nucleotides read TGTGCCAGCTCACCATTGGCTAGCCAAGCCTACGAGCAGTACTTC. Its protein is CASSPLASQAYEQYF.